The 2 T cell receptor beta chains below were found in one sample sequenced in a study of regulatory T cells in long-lasting Graves disease. Time point: newly diagnosed GD, antithyroid drugs for less than 3 months. PBMCs were the source of the RNA used for TCR sequencing. According to the study, TCR beta libraries were built with iRepertoire HTBI primers and CDR3-region Arm-PCR. TCRdb ran MiXCR on the multiplex PCR reads and lists one entry per CDR3 protein. This table has roughly 420,000 distinct CDR3 sequences, approximately 14% appearing once. These same data were also listed under a study on T cells in Graves' hyperthyroidism and ophthalmopathy.

This specimen consisted of peripheral blood mononuclear cells (PBMCs), obtained at new diagnosis, from a patient treated with antithyroid drugs. All receptors come from a woman aged 45 to 65 with Graves disease.

This clonotype has a count of ten or more. The chain employs TRBV3-1 and TRBJ1-4; no firm D call. Germline-derived CDR1 and CDR2 are LGHDT and YNNKEL (reference sequence). This CDR3 is built from 13 residues. Trimming removed 4 bases from V and 10 bases from J, with 13 bases in between. CDR3 amino acids: CASSPRTPGKLFF. The CDR3 coding sequence is TGTGCCAGCAGCCCCAGGACGCCCGGAAAACTGTTTTTT.

V gene TRBV6-5 combines with J gene TRBJ2-7; a weak D match, TRBD1 (6 bases). Germline V gives CDR1 MNHEY, CDR2 SVGAGI. Trimming removed 2 bases at V and 5 bases at J, with 7 bases between. The CDR3 has 12 amino acids. CDR3 sequence (DNA): TGTGCCAGCAGTTACGCAGGGGACGAGCAGTACTTC. This sequence encodes CASSYAGDEQYF.